Below, 30 T cell receptor beta chains from the same sample are listed, as sequenced in a study of post-analysis software for immune sequencing data. These receptors have no identified antigens. Notes on the study in general: Five or six TRBV segments, TRBV5-6, TRBV5-1 and TRBV20-1 among them, were found more frequent in patients than controls.

Unique molecular identifiers had been added to the TCR beta cDNA libraries. TCRdb itself ran the PCR reads through MiXCR, one entry per CDR3 protein. The data contain over 150,000 distinct CDR3 sequences, roughly 30% of them seen just once; the ten biggest clones take up over 1.2%. Sequencing was performed on blood. The receptor source for this set is a girl aged 10 to 17 with multiple sclerosis.

Concerning this clonotype: A read error may produce the germline difference seen at one junction end. The rearrangement joins TRBV7-2 to TRBJ2-3; possibly TRBD2 for D (5 bases). Germline CDR1 SGHTA, CDR2 FQGNSA. The CDR3 length is 16 residues. CDR3: CASSLASSHLFHAQYF. CDR3 nucleotides: TGTGCCAGTAGCTTAGCGTCCTCCCATCTATTTCATGCGCAGTATTTT. Together with reference TRBV7-2 and TRBJ2-3, the CDR3 gives the full variable domain: GAGVSQSPSNKVTEKGKDVELRCDPISGHTALYWYRQSLGQGLEFLIYFQGNSAPDKSGLPSDRFSAERTGGSVSTLTIQRTQQEDSAVYLCASSLASSHLFHAQYFGPGTRLTVL.

The rearrangement uses TRBV19 and TRBJ2-1; TRBD2 matches at 11 bases. V was clipped by 5 bases and J by 6 bases; unmatched bases: 6. Germline V gene data show CDR1 as LNHDA and CDR2 as SQIVND (reference sequence). CDR3 size: 15 residues. This chain's CDR3 is CASSVAGGPGNEQFF. The CDR3 nucleotides are TGTGCCAGTAGTGTAGCGGGAGGGCCGGGCAATGAGCAGTTCTTC.

Only a few counts were recorded for this clonotype. The V gene is TRBV7-2, the J gene TRBJ1-6, with TRBD1 matching over 8 bases. J was trimmed by 8 bases and V by 5 bases; bases with no gene match: 8. The CDR3 extends over 15 amino acids. Germline V CDR1 and CDR2: SGHTA, FQGNSA. CDR3 in amino acids: CASSPRTGWDSPLHF. The CDR3 nucleotides read TGTGCCAGCAGCCCCCGGACAGGGTGGGATTCACCCCTCCACTTT.

J is TRBJ2-1 and V is TRBV6-5; TRBD2 might be the D (6 bases). Germline V gene data show CDR1 as MNHEY and CDR2 as SVGAGI. Trimming shortened V by 0 bases and J by 4 bases, and 10 bases separated the two germline ends. There are 15 residues in the CDR3. CDR3: CASSYSDGSYNEQFF. The CDR3 coding sequence is TGTGCCAGCAGTTACTCGGACGGGAGTTACAATGAGCAGTTCTTC.

In the case of this clonotype: A much larger clonotype is one base distant, so this may be a read error. DNA of the CDR3: TGTGCCAGCAGCGAGCGGGACACCCCAGCCAAAAACATTCAGTACTTC. It is translated as CASSERDTPAKNIQYF. The chain recombines TRBV9 with TRBJ2-4; D is perhaps TRBD2 (7 bases). Per the germline V gene, CDR1 is SGDLS and CDR2 is YYNGEE. The CDR3 consists of 16 residues. V was clipped by 3 bases and J by 0 bases, with 13 bases between them. Looking up the rest from reference TRBV9 and TRBJ2-4 gives the full variable domain: DSGVTQTPKHLITATGQRVTLRCSPRSGDLSVYWYQQSLDQGLQFLIQYYNGEERAKGNILERFSAQQFPDLHSELNLSSLELGDSALYFCASSERDTPAKNIQYFGAGTRLSVL.

This clonotype was seen ten or more times. This sequence joins TRBV12-3 or TRBV12-4 and TRBJ1-2; D is uncertain. The V end lost 7 bases, the J end lost 0 bases, and 9 bases lay between the germline ends. The CDR3 sequence is 13 residues long. In DNA form, the CDR3 reads TGTGCCAGCACACAGAGTGCTAACTATGGCTACACCTTC. Translation: CASTQSANYGYTF.

The V call is TRBV3-1, the J call TRBJ2-1; perhaps TRBD2 as D (6 bases). Germline V gene data show CDR1 as LGHDT and CDR2 as YNNKEL (reference sequence). V was trimmed by 4 bases and J by 3 bases, leaving 13 bases between them. The CDR3 consists of 15 residues. The CDR3 reads CASSLGGNGYNEQFF. For the CDR3, the DNA is TGTGCCAGCAGCCTTGGAGGGAACGGCTACAATGAGCAGTTCTTC.

This clonotype was recorded at least ten times. This rearrangement joins TRBV20-1 to TRBJ1-2, with 7 bases lining up with TRBD1. CDR1 and CDR2 (germline): DFQATT, SNEGSKA (reference sequence). This CDR3 comprises 13 residues. J gave up 2 bases and V 3 bases, and 3 bases lay outside the gene matches. Here the CDR3 DNA reads TGCAGTGCTAGCGGACAGGTGAACTATGGCTACACCTTC. Its protein product is CSASGQVNYGYTF.

This clonotype was seen more than once but under ten times. This chain joins TRBV2 and TRBJ1-5; perhaps TRBD1 as D (6 bases). CDR3 length equals 15 residues. The V end lost 4 bases, the J end lost 9 bases, and 19 bases lay between the germline ends. Germline V CDR1 and CDR2: SNHLY, FYNNEI. CDR3: CASSARSDSNGPQHF. The CDR3 nucleotides are TGTGCCAGCAGTGCTAGATCGGACAGTAATGGGCCCCAGCATTTT.

The genes are TRBV6-5 and TRBJ1-3, with 7 bases lining up with TRBD1. Trimming removed 4 bases from V and 6 bases from J; junction bases left unmatched: 6. CDR1 and CDR2 (germline): MNHEY, SVGAGI. The CDR3 consists of 14 residues. CDR3 loop: CASSLSGQPNTIYF. The DNA of the CDR3 is TGTGCCAGCAGTTTATCGGGACAGCCAAACACCATATATTTT.

The genes are TRBV12-3 or TRBV12-4 and TRBJ1-5, with 9 nucleotides matching TRBD1. This CDR3 is 15 amino acids long. With 6 bases clipped from V and 7 bases from J, the junction kept 10 bases outside the gene matches. CDR3 DNA: TGTGCCAGCAGCTGGGACAGGGAGGGCGGGCAGCCCCAGCATTTT. Its translation is CASSWDREGGQPQHF.

This chain connects TRBV3-1 to TRBJ2-1; D ambiguous. Germline V gives CDR1 LGHDT, CDR2 YNNKEL (reference sequence). The CDR3 is 13 residues long. V lost 2 bases and J 6 bases, leaving 8 bases between the germline ends. CDR3 sequence (DNA): TGTGCCAGCAGCCAACCATGTACCAATGAGCAGTTCTTC. Its protein product is CASSQPCTNEQFF.

Only a few counts were recorded for this clonotype. The J gene is TRBJ2-7, the V gene TRBV20-1; 9 bases are a match to TRBD2. Germline V gene lookup returns CDR1 DFQATT and CDR2 SNEGSKA (reference sequence). The CDR3 runs 12 residues. J gave up 6 bases and V 5 bases, and 5 bases lay outside the gene matches. The CDR3 sequence: CSAPGLASEQYF. The CDR3, as DNA: TGCAGTGCTCCGGGACTAGCCTCCGAGCAGTACTTC.

This clonotype has more than one count but fewer than ten. The chain carries TRBV5-1 and TRBJ1-1; TRBD1 matches at 7 bases. The CDR3 has 15 residues. Germline CDR1 and CDR2: SGHRS and YFSETQ. After removal of 6 bases from V and 4 bases from J, the junction contained 12 bases not matched to a gene. The CDR3 DNA follows: TGCGCCAGCACACCCAAGACAGGGAGTACCACTGAAGCTTTCTTT. This sequence encodes CASTPKTGSTTEAFF. Based on the CDR3 plus reference TRBV5-1 and TRBJ1-1, the full variable domain is KAGVTQTPRYLIKTRGQQVTLSCSPISGHRSVSWYQQTPGQGLQFLFEYFSETQRNKGNFPGRFSGRQFSNSRSEMNVSTLELGDSALYLCASTPKTGSTTEAFFGQGTRLTVV.

The chain joins TRBV5-1 to TRBJ1-1; D not resolved. There are 14 residues in the CDR3. Germline-derived CDR1 and CDR2 are SGHRS and YFSETQ. Trimming took off 0 bases at V and 3 bases at J, with 9 bases between the two ends. The CDR3 spells CASSLGGLDTEAFF. CDR3 coding DNA: TGCGCCAGCAGCTTGGGAGGGTTGGACACTGAAGCTTTCTTT.

This clonotype was seen ten or more times. The J gene is TRBJ2-7, the V gene TRBV9; TRBD2 matches at 7 bases. The CDR3 covers 14 residues. Germline assignment: CDR1 SGDLS and CDR2 YYNGEE. With 1 base clipped from V and 0 bases from J, the junction kept 1 base outside the gene matches. In DNA form, the CDR3 reads TGTGCCAGCAGCGTACTAGCGGCCTCCTACGAGCAGTACTTC. Translation gives CASSVLAASYEQYF.

This clonotype was picked up one time. With a much larger clone just one base away, this may be a read error. The chain employs TRBV28 and TRBJ2-4, with D possibly TRBD2 on 6 matching bases. The J call may be wrong; the DNA end is better matched by TRBJ2-7. Per germline, CDR1 MDHEN and CDR2 SYDVKM. The length of the CDR3 is 16 residues. The CDR3 region is CASTEWAGLLYYEQYF. In nucleotides, the CDR3 is TGTGCCAGCACCGAATGGGCGGGACTCCTATACTACGAGCAGTACTTC.

This clonotype was seen repeatedly, ten times or more. The rearrangement joins TRBV5-1 to TRBJ2-3; TRBD2 agrees at 13 bases. The CDR3 extends over 15 amino acids. Germline-derived CDR1 and CDR2 are SGHRS and YFSETQ. The V and J ends lost 5 bases and 5 bases, in that order; junction bases with no gene match: 5. The CDR3 nucleotides read TGCGCCAGCAGAAAAAGACTAGCGGGAGGAGATACGCAGTATTTT. Amino acids: CASRKRLAGGDTQYF.

The chain has TRBV20-1 and TRBJ1-5, with TRBD1 identical over 8 bases. Looked up from germline, CDR1 is DFQATT and CDR2 is SNEGSKA (reference sequence). J gave up 6 bases and V 5 bases, and 12 bases lay outside the gene matches. CDR3 size: 15 residues. This CDR3 reads CSAGHSGGRSQPQHF. The CDR3 DNA follows: TGCAGTGCTGGACATTCAGGGGGCCGCAGTCAGCCCCAGCATTTT.

This clonotype was seen at least ten times. This chain joins TRBV28 and TRBJ2-1; 11 bases line up with TRBD1. The ends lost 6 bases at V and 5 bases at J; junction bases unmatched: 6. This CDR3 has 15 amino acids. Per germline, CDR1 MDHEN and CDR2 SYDVKM. CDR3: CASSPAGQGDNEQFF. CDR3 in DNA: TGTGCCAGCAGCCCCGCGGGACAGGGGGACAATGAGCAGTTCTTC.

Notes on this clonotype: A read error is the likely source, as a far larger clone sits one nucleotide away. The conserved phenylalanine or tryptophan is not found at the CDR3 terminus, so this likely reflects a read error. J is TRBJ2-5 and V is TRBV5-1; D call uncertain. The DNA end favors TRBJ2-7, so the J call may be wrong. CDR1 and CDR2 (germline): SGHRS, YFSETQ. This CDR3 is built from 14 residues. The CDR3 DNA sequence: TGCGCCAGCAGCTTGTCTGGAAGCTCCTACGAGCAGTACTGC. This gives the protein CASSLSGSSYEQYC.

This clonotype appeared many times. V and J are TRBV29-1 and TRBJ1-5; no clear D gene. Deletions cut 4 bases from V and 7 bases from J, with 14 bases between. Germline lookup yields CDR1 SQVTM and CDR2 ANQGSEA. CDR3 length equals 13 residues. CDR3 sequence: CSVGGGSGQPQHF. The CDR3 bases are TGCAGCGTTGGCGGAGGGTCGGGGCAGCCCCAGCATTTT. The full variable domain, rest sourced from reference TRBV29-1 and TRBJ1-5, is SAVISQKPSRDICQRGTSLTIQCQVDSQVTMMFWYRQQPGQSLTLIATANQGSEATYESGFVIDKFPISRPNLTFSTLTVSNMSPEDSSIYLCSVGGGSGQPQHFGDGTRLSIL.

The V call is TRBV6-5, the J call TRBJ1-1; TRBD1 is a possible D gene (6 bases). Germline CDR1 is MNHEY and CDR2 is SVGAGI. CDR3 length: 16 residues. V was cut by 6 bases and J by 5 bases, with 22 bases left in between. CDR3 coding DNA: TGTGCCAGCAGACACGGCCTAGGACAGCTTAATACTGAAGCTTTCTTT. Translation: CASRHGLGQLNTEAFF.

This clonotype was observed a handful of times. This clone may be a read error of a much larger clone one base away. The rearrangement uses TRBV5-6 and TRBJ2-1, with unresolved D. The germline CDR1 and CDR2 sequences are SGHDT and YYEEEE. The CDR3 consists of 15 residues. This CDR3 is CAGSLVLGRSNEQFF. For the CDR3, the DNA is TGTGCCGGCAGCTTGGTACTCGGACGAAGCAATGAGCAGTTCTTC.

The chain has TRBV5-4 and TRBJ2-1; D gene ambiguous. Germline CDR1 reads SGHNT; CDR2 reads YYREEE (reference sequence). V gave up 0 bases and J gave up 0 bases, with 7 bases separating them. The CDR3 runs to 15 residues. The CDR3 region is CASSLVGGSYNEQFF. CDR3 DNA: TGTGCCAGCAGCTTGGTGGGTGGCTCCTACAATGAGCAGTTCTTC.

A few counts support this clonotype. V and J are TRBV7-9 and TRBJ2-1, with TRBD2 matching over 8 bases. In germline, CDR1 is SEHNR, CDR2 FQNEAQ (reference sequence). V trimming: 0 bases; J trimming: 8 bases; junction bases outside the gene matches: 6. There are 15 residues in the CDR3. The DNA for the CDR3 is TGTGCCAGCAGCTTAGCCGGACTAGCCGACGATGAGCAGTTCTTC. It translates to CASSLAGLADDEQFF.

The chain has TRBV19 and TRBJ2-1; TRBD2 matches at 13 bases. V lost 8 bases to trimming and J lost 7 bases; unmatched junction nucleotides: 17. The CDR3 sequence is 18 residues long. Germline CDR1 LNHDA, CDR2 SQIVND (reference sequence). CDR3 nucleotides: TGTGCCAGTCTCGGACTAGCGGGAGTGTACGGTACGGGGAATGAGCAGTTCTTC. Translating it yields CASLGLAGVYGTGNEQFF. Supplemented by reference TRBV19 and TRBJ2-1, the full variable domain reads DGGITQSPKYLFRKEGQNVTLSCEQNLNHDAMYWYRQDPGQGLRLIYYSQIVNDFQKGDIAEGYSVSREKKESFPLTVTSAQKNPTAFYLCASLGLAGVYGTGNEQFFGPGTRLTVL.

This clonotype was seen repeatedly, ten times or more. This chain links TRBV12-3 or TRBV12-4 with TRBJ2-7; TRBD1 or TRBD2 may be the D gene (5 bases each). The CDR3 sequence is 13 residues long. V lost 3 bases to trimming and J lost 5 bases, with 11 bases between them. The CDR3 coding sequence is TGTGCCAGCAGTTTCTGGCAGGGACACGAGCAGTACTTC. Its protein is CASSFWQGHEQYF.

In its sample, this clonotype was seen many times. V usage is TRBV13 and J usage is TRBJ2-7; D is uncertain. Between the trimmed V and J ends, which lost 4 bases and 0 bases, there was a span of 13 bases. The CDR3 sequence is 15 residues long. Germline V lookup: CDR1 PRHDT, CDR2 FYEKMQ (reference sequence). CDR3 residues: CASSSLGPSSYEQYF. The CDR3 DNA reads TGTGCCAGCAGCTCCCTTGGGCCAAGCTCCTACGAGCAGTACTTC.

This clonotype showed up just a few times. The rearrangement links TRBV6-5 to TRBJ2-1, with D possibly being TRBD2 (7 bases). V lost 3 bases to trimming and J lost 9 bases, with 24 bases between them. CDR1 and CDR2 (germline): MNHEY, SVGAGI. This CDR3 is 17 amino acids long. CDR3 in DNA: TGTGCCAGCAGTTATAGGGGGGACGGGAGGTCCCTGGTTGAGCAGTTCTTC. Amino acids: CASSYRGDGRSLVEQFF.